This passage covers 20 T cell receptor beta chains from one sample sequenced in a study of blood T cell repertoires in COVID-19. Measured with immunoSEQ multiplex PCR; TCRdb has only the in-frame clones, and not every one. The sample has 150,000 or so clones, 80% to 85% seen once. Sequenced input: peripheral blood. The receptors come from a woman aged 60 to 75 with acute or convalescent COVID-19.

V usage is TRBV29-1 and J usage is TRBJ1-2; maybe TRBD1 (6 bases). The CDR3 has 13 amino acids. Trimming pared 7 bases from V and 8 bases from J, leaving 20 bases between. Germline lookup yields CDR1 SQVTM and CDR2 ANQGSEA. CDR3 region: CSAPTTGRSGYTF. In DNA form, the CDR3 reads TGCAGCGCCCCAACGACAGGACGGTCGGGCTACACCTTC.

The rearrangement links TRBV29-1 to TRBJ2-2, with TRBD2 as a possible D gene (5 bases). CDR3 length: 13 amino acids. Germline V CDR1 and CDR2: SQVTM, ANQGSEA. Trimming took 4 bases from V and 3 from J, leaving 9 bases between them. The DNA of the CDR3 is TGCAGCGTTGGCGCTAGCTACACCGGGGAGCTGTTTTTT. Translating gives CSVGASYTGELFF.

The genes are TRBV19 and TRBJ2-1, with 9 bases identical to TRBD2. CDR1 LNHDA and CDR2 SQIVND come from the germline V gene (reference sequence). The CDR3 has 17 residues. V lost 3 bases and J lost 7; bases outside the gene matches: 13. CDR3 coding DNA: TGTGCCAGTAGTATTAGGACTAGCGCCCGCCTAAGGAATGAGCAGTTCTTC. This translates into CASSIRTSARLRNEQFF. The full variable domain, in which reference TRBV19 and TRBJ2-1 provide the parts outside the CDR3, is DGGITQSPKYLFRKEGQNVTLSCEQNLNHDAMYWYRQDPGQGLRLIYYSQIVNDFQKGDIAEGYSVSREKKESFPLTVTSAQKNPTAFYLCASSIRTSARLRNEQFFGPGTRLTVL.

V and J are TRBV5-5 and TRBJ1-4, with 7 bases fitting TRBD1. The CDR3 length is 17 residues. The trim removed 1 base at V and 3 bases at J, leaving 9 bases unmatched. Germline V CDR1 and CDR2: SGHKS, YYEKEE (reference sequence). The CDR3 sequence is CASSLFPAGTANEKLFF. The DNA for the CDR3 is TGTGCCAGCAGCTTGTTTCCGGCCGGGACAGCTAATGAAAAACTGTTTTTT.

This rearrangement joins TRBV19 to TRBJ1-3; D gene uncertain. Germline V gene sequence: CDR1 LNHDA, CDR2 SQIVND (reference sequence). The CDR3 totals 13 residues. V dropped 6 bases and J dropped 2 bases, with 8 bases sitting between them. The CDR3 sequence: CASSAEPGNTIYF. The CDR3, as DNA: TGTGCCAGTAGCGCCGAGCCTGGAAACACCATATATTTT.

The chain joins TRBV28 to TRBJ1-4; possible D gene TRBD1, 5 bases. With 7 bases removed from V and 7 bases from J, the gap between germline ends came to 13 bases. Germline V lookup: CDR1 MDHEN, CDR2 SYDVKM. CDR3 length equals 13 residues. The CDR3 sequence: CASNWGEGEKLFF. The DNA for the CDR3 is TGTGCCAGCAATTGGGGGGAAGGTGAAAAACTGTTTTTT.

This rearrangement joins TRBV6-5 to TRBJ2-3; TRBD1 might be the D (6 bases). Trimming took 4 bases from V and 2 from J, leaving 7 bases between them. Germline CDR1 MNHEY, CDR2 SVGAGI. The CDR3 has 13 residues. CDR3 bases: TGTGCCAGCAGTTGGGACACCACAGATACGCAGTATTTT. Protein: CASSWDTTDTQYF.

This clone was counted a few times. V is TRBV7-9 and J is TRBJ1-1; 7 bases are shared with TRBD1. This CDR3 region has 15 residues. Trimming cost V 5 bases and J 0 bases; bases outside gene matches: 6. Germline V gene sequence: CDR1 SEHNR, CDR2 FQNEAQ (reference sequence). CDR3 amino acids: CASSPARGVNTEAFF. CDR3 DNA: TGTGCCAGCAGCCCTGCCAGGGGGGTGAACACTGAAGCTTTCTTT.

The chain couples TRBV21-1 to TRBJ1-5; TRBD1 is taken as the D call from the table, unchecked against the DNA. TRBV21-1 is deemed a pseudogene. This CDR3 contains 20 residues. The CDR3, as DNA: TGTGCCAGCAGCAAACCAAATCGGGACAGGGGAATTAATAGCAATCAGCCCCAGCATTTT. Its translation is CASSKPNRDRGINSNQPQHF.

V and J are TRBV18 and TRBJ1-5; D not resolved. The CDR3 has 15 amino acids. The V gene's germline CDR1 is KGHSH and CDR2 LQKENI. V gave up 2 bases and J gave up 2 bases, with 10 bases separating them. The CDR3, as DNA: TGTGCCAGCTCACCAGTAGGAGATGGCAATCAGCCCCAGCATTTT. It codes for CASSPVGDGNQPQHF.

This clone showed up many times. The V call is TRBV19, the J call TRBJ1-1; D might be TRBD1 (6 bases). Germline V lookup: CDR1 LNHDA, CDR2 SQIVND (reference sequence). V lost 0 bases and J lost 10, with 15 bases in between. The CDR3 spans 14 residues. CDR3 sequence (DNA): TGTGCCAGTAGTATAGATCGACAGGTTTCGGGAGCTTTCTTT. Encoded protein: CASSIDRQVSGAFF.

The chain combines TRBV6-5 with TRBJ1-3; unclear D gene. This CDR3 has 13 residues. Germline CDR1 and CDR2: MNHEY and SVGAGI. V dropped 6 bases and J dropped 4 bases, with 10 bases sitting between them. Here the CDR3 reads CASRPPGGNTIYF. CDR3 sequence (DNA): TGTGCCAGCAGACCTCCGGGGGGAAACACCATATATTTT.

This sequence joins TRBV18 and TRBJ1-1; D is unclear. The V gene lost 5 bases and the J gene lost 7 bases, with 11 bases spanning the gap. The germline CDR1 and CDR2 sequences are KGHSH and LQKENI. This CDR3 comprises 12 residues. DNA of the CDR3: TGTGCCAGCTCAGTCTTGATCGGTGAAGCTTTCTTT. The encoded protein is CASSVLIGEAFF.

CDR3 protein: CASSDSPTRPQHF. In DNA form, the CDR3 reads TGTGCCAGCAGCGACAGTCCCACGAGACCCCAGCATTTT. The chain combines TRBV6-2 or TRBV6-3 with TRBJ1-5; D might be TRBD1 (5 bases). Per germline, CDR1 MNHEY and CDR2 SVGEGT. This CDR3 has 13 residues. Trimming pared 6 bases from V and 10 bases from J, leaving 16 bases between.

CDR3 nucleotides: TGTGCCAGCAGTTACTCGAACAGGCCCCTCTACTATGGCTACACCTTC. Translating it yields CASSYSNRPLYYGYTF. V is TRBV6-5 and J is TRBJ1-2, with D tentatively TRBD1 (5 bases). The germline CDR1 and CDR2 sequences are MNHEY and SVGAGI. The CDR3 has 16 amino acids. V was clipped by 0 bases and J by 3 bases, with 14 bases between them.

This chain uses TRBV6-6 with TRBJ2-1, with TRBD2 identical over 12 bases. After removal of 2 bases from V and 9 bases from J, the junction contained 2 bases not matched to a gene. The V gene's germline CDR1 is MNHNY and CDR2 SVGAGI (reference sequence). The CDR3 is 14 amino acids. CDR3 sequence: CASSYELAGGEQFF. The CDR3 bases are TGTGCCAGCAGTTACGAACTAGCGGGGGGTGAGCAGTTCTTC.

The chain links TRBV5-1 to TRBJ1-5; a possible D gene is TRBD1 (6 bases). The V gene's germline CDR1 is SGHRS and CDR2 YFSETQ. The CDR3 covers 15 residues. V was clipped by 1 base and J by 1 base, with 9 bases between them. The CDR3 DNA follows: TGCGCCAGCAGCTTGACAGGGCCGAGCAATCAGCCCCAGCATTTT. Protein product: CASSLTGPSNQPQHF.

J is TRBJ2-1 and V is TRBV27; 9 bases fit TRBD2. With 6 bases clipped from V and 5 bases from J, the junction kept 8 bases outside the gene matches. The germline CDR1 and CDR2 sequences are MNHEY and SMNVEV (reference sequence). There are 15 residues in the CDR3. For the CDR3, the DNA is TGTGCCAGCAGCCGCGGCGGGGGGGGAGACAATGAGCAGTTCTTC. It codes for CASSRGGGGDNEQFF.

The chain has TRBV30 and TRBJ1-5; 8 positions agree with TRBD1. There are 13 residues in the CDR3. V lost 2 bases, J lost 13 bases, and 10 bases stayed unmatched. Germline CDR1 is GTSNPN and CDR2 is SVGIG (reference sequence). The CDR3 reads CAWSPGGGRPQHF. For the CDR3, the DNA is TGTGCCTGGAGTCCAGGGGGCGGAAGGCCTCAGCATTTT. Supplemented by reference TRBV30 and TRBJ1-5, the full variable domain reads SQTIHQWPATLVQPVGSPLSLECTVEGTSNPNLYWYRQAAGRGLQLLFYSVGIGQISSEVPQNLSASRPQDRQFILSSKKLLLSDSGFYLCAWSPGGGRPQHFGDGTRLSIL.

The genes are TRBV20-1 and TRBJ1-6, with D possibly matching TRBD1 (5 bases). The V gene lost 3 bases and the J gene lost 7 bases, with 13 bases spanning the gap. CDR1 is DFQATT and CDR2 is SNEGSKA in the germline V gene (reference sequence). The CDR3 is 14 residues long. The CDR3 reads CSASGGGANSPLHF. The CDR3 DNA reads TGCAGTGCTAGTGGGGGAGGGGCGAATTCACCCCTCCACTTT.